This TCR beta chain comes out of a study of T-cell reconstitution after alpha-beta-depleted transplantation in children. Study results and limitations: T-cell numbers and diversity one year post-transplant derived largely from freshly generated T cells. For some patients, TCRbeta diversity was high at day 60 because of recipient T cells and thymic progenitors that survived. The origin of alpha-beta T cells about two months after transplant was reportedly several hundred expanded graft clones.

The V end lost 4 bases, the J end lost 5 bases, and 15 bases lay between the germline ends. Germline V gene data show CDR1 as LGHDT and CDR2 as YNNKEL (reference sequence). The CDR3 is 14 amino acids. This clonotype was picked up a small number of times. Its antigen is undetermined. A library of TCRbeta sequences, prepared with unique molecular identifiers, was generated. MiXCR, run by TCRdb on the PCR reads, gives a single entry per CDR3 protein. The sample lists fewer than 550,000 distinct CDR3 sequences; roughly 10% were seen once. The source was PBMCs, collected before TCRalphabeta/CD19-depleted stem cell transplant. This clonotype originated in a child aged 2 to 15 with inherited bone marrow failure, due to receive a stem cell transplant. This chain uses TRBV3-1 with TRBJ2-7; D unclear. The CDR3: CASSLFRTRDEQYF. In DNA, the CDR3 is TGTGCCAGCAGCCTTTTCAGAACTCGAGACGAGCAGTACTTC.